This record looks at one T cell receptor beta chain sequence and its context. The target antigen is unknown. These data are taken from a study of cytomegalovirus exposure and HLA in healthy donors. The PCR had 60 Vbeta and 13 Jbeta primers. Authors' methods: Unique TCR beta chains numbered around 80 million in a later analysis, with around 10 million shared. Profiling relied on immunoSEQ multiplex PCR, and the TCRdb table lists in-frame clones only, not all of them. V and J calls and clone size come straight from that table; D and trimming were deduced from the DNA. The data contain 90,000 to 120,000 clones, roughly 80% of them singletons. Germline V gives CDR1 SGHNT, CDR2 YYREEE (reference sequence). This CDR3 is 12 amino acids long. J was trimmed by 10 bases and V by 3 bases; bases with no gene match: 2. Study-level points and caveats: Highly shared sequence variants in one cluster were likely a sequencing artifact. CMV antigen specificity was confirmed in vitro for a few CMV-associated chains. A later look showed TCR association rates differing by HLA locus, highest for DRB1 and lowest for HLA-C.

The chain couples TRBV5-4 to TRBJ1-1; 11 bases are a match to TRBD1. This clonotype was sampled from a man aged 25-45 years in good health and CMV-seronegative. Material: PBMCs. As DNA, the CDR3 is TGTGCCAGCAGCTGGGGACAGGGGGGAGCTTTCTTT. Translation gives CASSWGQGGAFF.